The following is a T cell receptor beta chain sequence with its context. It has no known antigen specificity. The record has no base qualities; no much larger clone is one base away. Libraries of naive CD8 T cells were built from approximately 20,000 to 1,000,000 sorted cells, with 10%, 30% or 50% of the purified RNA used. Naive CD8 T cells were FACS-sorted as CD8+CD4-CCR7+CD45RA+ on a BD FACSAria II into RLT Plus buffer. To test detection sensitivity, Jurkat RNA equal to approximately ten TCR copies was added to samples of about 20,000-1,000,000 naive CD8 T cells. Enrichment of CD8 T cells was performed with RosetteSep CD8+ T Cell Enrichment Cocktail and Ficoll-Paque, after which ACK red cell lysis was carried out. V is shortened by 8 bases, J by 0 bases, and the region joining them spans 14 bases. The germline V gene yields SNHLY for CDR1 and FYNNEI for CDR2. The CDR3 starts with the cysteine, ends with the phenylalanine, and has 14 residues. Left in the record is the CDR3 DNA by itself, 42 bases read in frame from the first base.

This specimen comes from a study of molecular identifiers for immune sequencing clone quantification (dated by TCRdb to 2017 to 2018). Some background on the complete study: For a replicate experiment, the RNA from either about 20,000 or 100,000 naive CD8 T cells was divided into five aliquots, and four of those aliquots went on to sequencing. This methods study benchmarked molecular-identifier clustering-based TCR repertoire sequencing (MIDCIRS) and TCR RNA copy counting, using CD8 T cells to do so.

The full study reports these points: Modeling estimated 2.5 to 3.5 recovered TCR RNA copies per cell, compared with 8.5 to 10 by digital PCR, which implies about 30% capture efficiency. When barcode sub-clustering was not used, chimeric consensus sequences inflated TCR diversity, with chimeras reaching as high as 47%. Even against a background of about 960,000 naive CD8 T cells, spiked-in Jurkat TCR RNA amounting to a single cell's worth was reported to be detectable. In CMV-specific effector cells, over 99% of molecules were held by clones above 20 RNA copies, whereas under 1% of molecules were held by such clones in naive cells. Identical TCR molecules sharing a barcode could cause highly expanded clone sizes to be underestimated. The naive libraries included spiked-in Jurkat TCR RNA (around nine copies' worth), and this Jurkat TCR RNA is not part of the donor repertoire.

The library was prepared using PCR. Sequencing took place on an Illumina HiSeq 4000. Bulk TCR libraries were made following a previously described method, with the TCR primers given in Table S5. Total RNA was purified with the Qiagen AllPrep DNA/RNA kit. Before analysis, reads from multiple sequencing runs of one library were combined. Processing in the source paper ran as follows. Reads were retained only if the reads had an exact TCR constant sequence, and the retained reads were trimmed to 150 nt and grouped according to their 12-nt molecular barcodes. Reads inside each barcode group were sub-clustered using a 15% Levenshtein threshold, and a quality-weighted consensus sequence was constructed for each RNA molecule. Non-functional sequences were excluded, and lower-count sequences lying one edit away from another sequence were also excluded. On the basis of fitting two negative binomial distributions, barcode sub-clusters with fewer than 20% of the maximum read count were discarded. TCRdb itself trimmed the public reads at Q25 with fastp, ran MiXCR and retained productive beta chains. Rows are combined by CDR3 protein, so each entry shows the most common genes and DNA. It is TCRdb's table, rather than the study itself, that gives the V and J calls and clone size. This sample comprises about 500,000 distinct CDR3 sequences, over 20% of them detected only once. About 0.84% of the sample comes from the top ten.

The chain links TRBV2 with TRBJ2-7; TRBD1 might be the D gene, on 5 matching bases. This TCR was sampled from a human donor in good health. Some libraries in this study had Jurkat cell RNA spiked in. Material: naive CD8+ T cells from blood, with Jurkat cell RNA spiked in. Explained via the paper, the cell subset or site label denotes: FACS-sorted CD8+CD4-CCR7+CD45RA+ naive T cells. The nucleotides read TGTGCCAGCGGAGCTCAGGGAAGCTCCTACGAGCAGTACTTC. Translated, this is CASGAQGSSYEQYF.